The 18 T cell receptor beta chains in this list originate from one sample, sequenced in a study of long-term antiretroviral therapy in people with HIV (dated by TCRdb to 2021 to 2024). The immunoSEQ hsTCRB v3.0 assay was used at survey level resolution to sequence the TRB variable region. TCRdb took this table from immuneACCESS and kept in-frame rearrangements with V and J called. Such tables lack part of the clones; where checked against another copy, unresolved V genes explain under half of the gap, and the rest is unexplained. Within this sample are 33,000 or so clones, with 82% of them counted one time only. Of the sample, about an eighth falls within the top ten clones. Material: unsorted PBMCs, obtained 0.3 years after starting antiretroviral therapy. The receptor source for this set is a man aged 18 to 29 with HIV.

This clone was found once. The genes are TRBV11-2 and TRBJ2-5; 10 bases are shared with TRBD1. Germline assignment: CDR1 SGHAT and CDR2 FQNNGV. The ends lost 0 bases at V and 2 bases at J; junction bases unmatched: 9. The CDR3 is 18 amino acids. CDR3 bases: TGTGCCAGCAGCTTAGACTTCGGGACAGGGGCGCTGCAAGAGACCCAGTACTTC. It yields the protein CASSLDFGTGALQETQYF.

This clone has only a few counts. The CDR3: CSAPRTGGYTF. The DNA for the CDR3 is TGCAGTGCTCCGCGGACAGGGGGCTACACCTTC. The chain combines TRBV20-1 with TRBJ1-2; TRBD1 matches at 8 bases. The CDR3 totals 11 residues. V shed 5 bases, J shed 8 bases, and the junction held 4 bases outside the gene matches. Germline values: CDR1 DFQATT, CDR2 SNEGSKA (reference sequence).

V gene TRBV5-1 combines with J gene TRBJ1-1, with D maybe TRBD1 (6 bases). Trimming stripped 0 bases from V and 5 bases from J, with 14 bases between. This CDR3 has 15 amino acids. Germline V gene sequence: CDR1 SGHRS, CDR2 YFSETQ. This CDR3 reads CASSLEGGRGTEAFF. In nucleotides, the CDR3 is TGCGCCAGCAGCTTGGAGGGGGGGCGAGGGACTGAAGCTTTCTTT.

The chain uses TRBV5-5 and TRBJ2-7; D might be TRBD1 (6 bases). The V end lost 1 base, the J end lost 7 bases, and 12 bases lay between the germline ends. Germline V gene sequence: CDR1 SGHKS, CDR2 YYEKEE (reference sequence). The CDR3 loop spans 13 amino acids. CDR3 nucleotide sequence: TGTGCCAGCAGCTTGTTACAGGGAAAGGAGCAGTACTTC. This codes for CASSLLQGKEQYF.

CDR3 in amino acids: CASSLKLQGTRYGYTF. The CDR3 DNA reads TGTGCCAGCAGCTTAAAACTCCAGGGGACACGCTATGGCTACACCTTC. The V call is TRBV7-8, the J call TRBJ1-2, with D perhaps matching TRBD1 (6 bases). The CDR3 is 16 residues long. Trimming shortened V by 2 bases and J by 4 bases, and 17 bases separated the two germline ends. Germline loops: CDR1 SGHVS, CDR2 FQNEAQ.

The chain combines TRBV18 with TRBJ1-1; D is perhaps TRBD1 (6 bases). Germline CDR1 is KGHSH and CDR2 is LQKENI. The CDR3 runs 13 residues. Trimming pared 6 bases from V and 3 bases from J, leaving 11 bases between. The CDR3 sequence: CASSGAKDTEAFF. The CDR3 DNA follows: TGTGCCAGCTCGGGGGCGAAGGACACTGAAGCTTTCTTT. The full variable domain, its missing parts supplied by reference TRBV18 and TRBJ1-1, is NAGVMQNPRHLVRRRGQEARLRCSPMKGHSHVYWYRQLPEEGLKFMVYLQKENIIDESGMPKERFSAEFPKEGPSILRIQQVVRGDSAAYFCASSGAKDTEAFFGQGTRLTVV.

This chain links TRBV21-1 with TRBJ1-4; the DNA was not used to check the table's D call, TRBD1. TRBV21-1 is shown as a pseudogene. The CDR3 has 16 amino acids. DNA for the CDR3: TGTGCCAGTAGTGGGACAGGGATGCCAACTAATGAAAAACTGTTTTTT. It yields the protein CASSGTGMPTNEKLFF.

Here the CDR3 DNA reads TGTGCCAGCTCACCAGGACAGGGGGCGATCAACGAGCAGTACTTC. Protein: CASSPGQGAINEQYF. The V and J genes are TRBV18 and TRBJ2-7; 11 nucleotides line up with TRBD1. Germline CDR1 and CDR2: KGHSH and LQKENI. This CDR3 region has 15 residues. Trimming took 2 bases from V and 5 from J; bases not matched to a gene: 5.

The J gene is TRBJ1-1, the V gene TRBV5-4; D may be TRBD1 (5 bases). The CDR3 consists of 14 residues. Germline loops: CDR1 SGHNT, CDR2 YYREEE (reference sequence). Deletions cut 2 bases from V and 1 base from J, with 9 bases between. The chain's CDR3 is CASSFQGPNTEAFF. CDR3 coding DNA: TGTGCCAGCAGCTTCCAGGGCCCGAACACTGAAGCTTTCTTT.

This sequence joins TRBV27 and TRBJ2-7, with 7 positions matching TRBD1. In germline, CDR1 is MNHEY, CDR2 SMNVEV (reference sequence). V was pared by 4 bases and J by 1 base, with 4 bases of the junction left unmatched. This CDR3 has 14 amino acids. The CDR3 sequence is CASSSYRGSYEQYF. The CDR3 DNA follows: TGTGCCAGCAGTTCATACAGGGGTTCCTACGAGCAGTACTTC.

The rearrangement uses TRBV6-5 and TRBJ1-2, with TRBD1 matching 12 bases. V shed 0 bases, J shed 8 bases, and the junction held 7 bases outside the gene matches. Germline V CDR1 and CDR2: MNHEY, SVGAGI. This CDR3 has 16 residues. The CDR3 is CASSYSWDRGRRGYTF. Written as DNA, the CDR3 is TGTGCCAGCAGTTACTCTTGGGACAGGGGGCGTCGGGGCTACACCTTC.

The chain couples TRBV7-9 to TRBJ2-1, with D uncertain. Trimming removed 4 bases from V and 5 bases from J, with 15 bases in between. CDR1 is SEHNR, CDR2 FQNEAQ, per germline (reference sequence). The CDR3 totals 15 residues. The chain's CDR3 is CASSSPRRPNNEQFF. CDR3 nucleotide sequence: TGTGCCAGCAGCTCCCCTCGAAGGCCCAACAATGAGCAGTTCTTC.

This sequence joins TRBV6-1 and TRBJ1-2; no definite D call. V lost 1 base to trimming and J lost 1 base, with 1 base between them. CDR3 size: 12 residues. Germline V gives CDR1 MNHNS, CDR2 SASEGT. The CDR3 region has the DNA TGTGCCAGCAGTGAAGGTAACTATGGCTACACCTTC. Protein product: CASSEGNYGYTF.

The rearrangement joins TRBV7-2 to TRBJ1-5; D not resolved. The CDR3 consists of 15 residues. V lost 1 base and J 0 bases, leaving 7 bases between the germline ends. Germline CDR1 and CDR2: SGHTA and FQGNSA. CDR3 DNA: TGTGCCAGCAGCTTAGAGGGAGGTAGCAATCAGCCCCAGCATTTT. Amino acid sequence: CASSLEGGSNQPQHF.

The chain employs TRBV9 and TRBJ2-1; tentatively, D is TRBD2 (5 bases). V gave up 4 bases and J gave up 8 bases, with 16 bases separating them. Germline loops: CDR1 SGDLS, CDR2 YYNGEE. CDR3 length: 14 residues. CDR3 loop: CASSQLGNRDEQFF. The CDR3 region has the DNA TGTGCCAGCAGCCAACTAGGGAATCGGGATGAGCAGTTCTTC. Using reference TRBV9 and TRBJ2-1 for the parts outside the CDR3, the full variable domain is DSGVTQTPKHLITATGQRVTLRCSPRSGDLSVYWYQQSLDQGLQFLIQYYNGEERAKGNILERFSAQQFPDLHSELNLSSLELGDSALYFCASSQLGNRDEQFFGPGTRLTVL.

V usage is TRBV10-3 and J usage is TRBJ1-2, with D possibly TRBD1 on 5 matching bases. Trimming took off 6 bases at V and 3 bases at J, with 14 bases between the two ends. CDR1 is ENHRY, CDR2 SYGVKD, per germline. CDR3 size: 14 residues. The chain's CDR3 is CAISDGSGHYGYTF. The DNA for the CDR3 is TGTGCCATCAGCGATGGGTCGGGACACTATGGCTACACCTTC.

The CDR3 protein is CASSPWGRSSYNSPLHF. The CDR3 coding sequence is TGTGCCAGCAGCCCGTGGGGAAGGAGCTCCTATAATTCACCCCTCCACTTT. The chain has TRBV7-2 and TRBJ1-6; D is ambiguous. CDR1 is SGHTA and CDR2 is FQGNSA in the germline V gene. V lost 5 bases and J 0 bases, leaving 14 bases between the germline ends. This CDR3 is 17 amino acids long.

The V call is TRBV4-1, the J call TRBJ2-7; D is ambiguous. Germline CDR1 reads MGHRA; CDR2 reads YSYEKL. The CDR3 runs 12 residues. V was trimmed by 1 base and J by 11 bases, leaving 12 bases between them. CDR3: CASSQVQGLKYF. The DNA of the CDR3 is TGCGCCAGCAGCCAAGTCCAAGGTCTCAAGTACTTC.